This T cell receptor beta chain is drawn from a study of blood T cell repertoires in COVID-19. Overall study context: Spain, Italy and the United States supplied samples that represented acute and convalescent COVID-19. The analysed material was cDNA or gDNA that came from T cells, B-cell-depleted T cells, or PBMCs.

Trimming cost V 8 bases and J 5 bases; bases outside gene matches: 8. Germline CDR1 reads LNHDA; CDR2 reads SQIVND (reference sequence). The CDR3 loop spans 13 amino acids. Per the study methods: How many nucleated cells were present was estimated from reference gene primer amplification. Profiling relied on immunoSEQ multiplex PCR, and the TCRdb table lists in-frame clones only, not all of them. V, J and clone size derive from that table, while D and trimming were established from the DNA sequence. The data hold more than 150,000 clones, with roughly 80% observed a single time. The rearrangement uses TRBV19 and TRBJ2-5; 7 nucleotides line up with TRBD2. The sequencing input was peripheral blood. The source of this sequence is a man between 60 and 75 years old with active or convalescent COVID-19. CDR3 in DNA: TGTGCCAGTGGTGGCGGGAGCCGGGAGACCCAGTACTTC. Translating gives CASGGGSRETQYF. Using reference TRBV19 and TRBJ2-5 for the parts outside the CDR3, the full variable domain is DGGITQSPKYLFRKEGQNVTLSCEQNLNHDAMYWYRQDPGQGLRLIYYSQIVNDFQKGDIAEGYSVSREKKESFPLTVTSAQKNPTAFYLCASGGGSRETQYFGPGTRLLVL.